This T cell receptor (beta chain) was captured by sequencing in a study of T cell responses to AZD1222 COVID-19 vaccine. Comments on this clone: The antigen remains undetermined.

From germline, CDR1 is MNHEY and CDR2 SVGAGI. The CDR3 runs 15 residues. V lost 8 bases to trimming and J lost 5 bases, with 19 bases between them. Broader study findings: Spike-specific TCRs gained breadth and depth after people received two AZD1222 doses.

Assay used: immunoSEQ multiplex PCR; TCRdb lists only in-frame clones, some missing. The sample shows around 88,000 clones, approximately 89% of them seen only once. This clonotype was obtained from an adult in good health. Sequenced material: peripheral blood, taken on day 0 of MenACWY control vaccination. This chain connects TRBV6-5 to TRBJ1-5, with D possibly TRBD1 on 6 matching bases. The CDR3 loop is CASQRVGGHDQPQHF. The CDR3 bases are TGTGCCAGCCAGCGAGTTGGGGGGCATGATCAGCCCCAGCATTTT.